The rows below give T cell receptor beta chains drawn from one sample of a study of blood T cell repertoires in COVID-19. This table comes from immunoSEQ multiplex PCR, and its TCRdb copy is limited to in-frame clones, with some not included. The data contain 250,000 to 300,000 clones, 70% to 90% of them singletons. Input material: PBMCs or T cells enriched from blood (not recorded which). These receptors were taken from a man younger than 30 who had recovered from COVID-19. The CDR3 runs from the conserved cysteine through the conserved F or W. The order of the fields is V gene, clone size, J gene, D gene, CDR3 protein, CDR3 DNA. A D gene is named only where the DNA matches it firmly. Clone size, where shown, is once, few, many, or a class for clones that have expanded.

TRBV6-5,.,TRBJ2-1,TRBD1,CASTNGQGASGEQFF,TGTGCCAGCACCAACGGACAGGGGGCCTCAGGTGAGCAGTTCTTC
TRBV15,.,TRBJ2-1,.,CATSRGTLGYSYNEQFF,TGTGCCACCAGCAGAGGAACCCTCGGTTACTCCTACAATGAGCAGTTCTTC
TRBV29-1,.,TRBJ1-2,.,CSVEGSQALSYGYTF,TGCAGCGTTGAAGGGTCCCAGGCCCTCTCCTATGGCTACACCTTC
TRBV28,.,TRBJ1-2,.,CASREQGARGYGYTF,TGTGCCAGCCGAGAACAGGGAGCCCGAGGCTATGGCTACACCTTC
TRBV5-1,.,TRBJ2-5,TRBD2,CASSLGSGLQETQYF,TGCGCCAGCAGCTTAGGTAGCGGGTTACAAGAGACCCAGTACTTC
TRBV19,.,TRBJ2-3,TRBD1,CASSLALGTDSTDTQYF,TGTGCCAGTAGTCTTGCATTGGGGACAGACAGCACAGATACGCAGTATTTT
TRBV7-9,once,TRBJ2-5,TRBD2,CASSTPGALAGEQETQYF,TGTGCCAGCAGCACCCCCGGGGCGCTAGCGGGGGAGCAAGAGACCCAGTACTTC
TRBV5-1,.,TRBJ2-1,TRBD1,CASSLVGQGDYNEQFF,TGCGCCAGCAGCTTGGTGGGACAGGGAGACTACAATGAGCAGTTCTTC
TRBV10-2,.,TRBJ2-3,TRBD2,CASLAGGTSGPISDTQYF,TGCGCCAGCCTTGCTGGGGGTACTAGCGGGCCCATCTCAGATACGCAGTATTTT
TRBV5-1,.,TRBJ1-2,.,CASSSDSSYNYGYTF,TGCGCCAGCAGCTCCGACAGTTCTTATAACTATGGCTACACCTTC
TRBV11-2,once,TRBJ1-2,TRBD1,CASSSDRGVGYTF,TGTGCCAGCAGTTCGGACAGGGGAGTCGGCTACACCTTC
TRBV7-9,.,TRBJ1-5,TRBD1,CASSLGTGAINQPQHF,TGTGCCAGCAGCTTAGGTACAGGGGCCATCAATCAGCCCCAGCATTTT
TRBV7-9,.,TRBJ2-7,.,CASSLGSNSYEQYF,TGTGCCAGCAGCTTAGGTAGCAACTCCTACGAGCAGTACTTC
TRBV7-9,.,TRBJ1-2,TRBD1,CASRYTGGENYGYTF,TGTGCCAGCAGATACACAGGGGGAGAGAACTATGGCTACACCTTC
TRBV2,.,TRBJ1-3,.,CASAPGFSGNTIYF,TGTGCCAGCGCACCAGGGTTCTCTGGAAACACCATATATTTT
TRBV11-3,once,TRBJ2-7,TRBD2,CASSPSRRLAGYEQYF,TGTGCCAGCAGCCCATCAAGAAGACTAGCGGGATACGAGCAGTACTTC
TRBV6-1,.,TRBJ1-2,.,CASSESAGAYGYTF,TGTGCCAGCAGTGAATCGGCAGGGGCCTATGGCTACACCTTC